A selection of T cell receptor beta chains follows, all from one sample in a study of blood T cell repertoires in COVID-19. The method was immunoSEQ multiplex PCR; TCRdb's version includes in-frame clones alone and lacks a portion of them. The table has 280,000 or so clones, roughly 85% seen once. The sample comprised peripheral blood. The receptors were gathered from a woman aged 45 to 65 who had recovered from COVID-19. Both conserved end residues are part of each CDR3. The D gene is left open where the match is weak. Expanded clones are given a class, and other clones once, few, many or no size at all.

clone size	V gene	J gene	D gene	CDR3 protein	CDR3 DNA
.	TRBV19	TRBJ1-5	.	CASHLGGINQPQHF	TGTGCCAGTCACCTTGGAGGGATCAATCAGCCCCAGCATTTT
few	TRBV29-1	TRBJ2-7	.	CSVEGQGYEQYF	TGCAGCGTTGAAGGGCAGGGCTACGAGCAGTACTTC
.	TRBV27	TRBJ1-3	.	CASSSSGGSGNTIYF	TGTGCCAGCAGCTCCTCTGGAGGGTCTGGAAACACCATATATTTT
.	TRBV9	TRBJ1-5	.	CASSVGGGRDQPQHF	TGTGCCAGCAGCGTAGGCGGGGGGCGCGATCAGCCCCAGCATTTT
once	TRBV7-7	TRBJ2-1	.	CASSSPGYNEQFF	TGTGCCAGCAGCTCGCCGGGGTACAATGAGCAGTTCTTC
few	TRBV6-6	TRBJ1-6	.	CASSYSEGNSPLHF	TGTGCCAGCAGTTACTCGGAGGGGAATTCACCCCTCCACTTT
.	TRBV6-5	TRBJ1-2	.	CASTRVRGSYGYTF	TGTGCCAGCACCCGAGTTAGGGGTAGCTATGGCTACACCTTC
.	TRBV4-3	TRBJ2-4	TRBD2	CASAQWEGTKNIQYF	TGCGCCAGCGCGCAGTGGGAGGGAACCAAAAACATTCAGTACTTC
.	TRBV6-5	TRBJ2-7	TRBD2	CASQAGDEQYF	TGTGCCAGCCAGGCGGGGGACGAGCAGTACTTC
.	TRBV7-8	TRBJ1-4	.	CASSLSDSNEKLFF	TGTGCCAGCAGCTTGAGTGACAGTAATGAAAAACTGTTTTTT
once	TRBV27	TRBJ1-3	TRBD1	CASKEKGAGSGNTIYF	TGTGCCAGCAAGGAGAAGGGGGCAGGCTCTGGAAACACCATATATTTT
.	TRBV28	TRBJ2-5	.	CASSTQGGETQYF	TGTGCCAGCAGCACACAAGGGGGAGAGACCCAGTACTTC
.	TRBV27	TRBJ2-5	.	CASGRLQETQYF	TGTGCCAGCGGACGACTACAAGAGACCCAGTACTTC
once	TRBV27	TRBJ2-1	TRBD2	CASSALGTSGGSNHYNEQFF	TGTGCCAGCAGTGCCTTAGGGACTAGCGGGGGGAGCAACCATTACAATGAGCAGTTCTTC
.	TRBV5-1	TRBJ2-5	TRBD2	CASSGSGVYLETQYF	TGCGCCAGCAGCGGTAGCGGGGTTTATCTAGAGACCCAGTACTTC
.	TRBV5-1	TRBJ2-1	.	CASSPGEAEQFF	TGCGCCAGCAGCCCAGGGGAAGCTGAGCAGTTCTTC
few	TRBV28	TRBJ1-6	TRBD1	CASSLLRGFSPLHF	TGTGCCAGCAGTTTACTCAGGGGGTTTTCACCCCTCCACTTT
.	TRBV6-2/TRBV6-3	TRBJ2-7	.	CASSYSGRGEQYF	TGTGCCAGCAGTTACTCGGGAAGGGGGGAGCAGTACTTC
.	TRBV3-1/TRBV3-2	TRBJ1-1	.	CASSQVSGNTEAFF	TGTGCCAGCAGCCAAGTATCAGGGAACACTGAAGCTTTCTTT
.	TRBV4-2	TRBJ2-3	.	CASSQAELAVTDTQYF	TGTGCCAGCAGCCAAGCGGAGCTAGCAGTCACAGATACGCAGTATTTT
once	TRBV6-1	TRBJ2-7	TRBD1	CASSENPPDRVYEQYF	TGTGCCAGCAGTGAAAATCCTCCCGACAGGGTCTACGAGCAGTACTTC
.	TRBV5-1	TRBJ1-4	TRBD1	CASSTGTGGEKLFF	TGCGCCAGCAGCACCGGGACAGGGGGTGAAAAACTGTTTTTT
once	TRBV5-1	TRBJ1-2	.	CASSDTPTDGYTF	TGCGCCAGCAGCGACACCCCGACAGATGGCTACACCTTC
.	TRBV11-2	TRBJ2-7	.	CASSLEVGAYEQYF	TGTGCCAGCAGCTTAGAAGTAGGGGCCTACGAGCAGTACTTC
once	TRBV28	TRBJ1-1	.	CASKVEEGRKAFF	TGTGCCAGCAAAGTTGAGGAAGGGAGGAAAGCTTTCTTT
.	TRBV30	TRBJ1-5	.	CAWRTKGSNQPQHF	TGTGCCTGGAGGACAAAGGGGAGCAATCAGCCCCAGCATTTT
.	TRBV18	TRBJ1-1	TRBD1	CASSPRTGEAFF	TGTGCCAGCTCACCCCGGACAGGTGAAGCTTTCTTT
.	TRBV6-2/TRBV6-3	TRBJ2-7	.	CASSYLGDTYEQYF	TGTGCCAGCAGTTATTTAGGGGATACCTACGAGCAGTACTTC
few	TRBV7-2	TRBJ2-2	.	CASSPSGLSTGELFF	TGTGCCAGCAGTCCCTCAGGGTTGAGCACCGGGGAGCTGTTTTTT
.	TRBV28	TRBJ1-2	TRBD1	CASSSQGATNGYTF	TGTGCCAGCAGTTCCCAGGGGGCCACTAATGGCTACACCTTC
.	TRBV2	TRBJ1-1	.	CASSKTENTEAFF	TGTGCCAGCAGCAAGACAGAGAACACTGAAGCTTTCTTT
.	TRBV7-8	TRBJ2-1	TRBD2	CASSLRASGSPTRGNEQFF	TGTGCCAGCAGCTTAAGGGCTAGCGGGAGCCCTACCCGAGGGAATGAGCAGTTCTTC
.	TRBV6-5	TRBJ2-7	.	CASSYLADSYEQYF	TGTGCCAGCAGTTACTTGGCAGACTCCTACGAGCAGTACTTC
.	TRBV27	TRBJ1-1	.	CASSLTNSNTEAFF	TGTGCCAGCAGTTTGACAAATTCGAACACTGAAGCTTTCTTT
.	TRBV5-1	TRBJ2-2	.	CASSLAQNTGELFF	TGCGCCAGCAGCTTGGCCCAGAACACCGGGGAGCTGTTTTTT
.	TRBV27	TRBJ2-7	TRBD1	CASSYPGQGSYEQYF	TGTGCCAGCAGTTACCCGGGACAGGGATCCTACGAGCAGTACTTC
.	TRBV3-1/TRBV3-2	TRBJ2-2	TRBD2	CASSTGGSTGELFF	TGTGCCAGCAGCACCGGGGGGTCAACCGGGGAGCTGTTTTTT
once	TRBV30	TRBJ1-3	.	CAWNRPGKDTIYF	TGTGCCTGGAACCGGCCGGGAAAAGACACCATATATTTT
.	TRBV29-1	TRBJ2-7	TRBD1	CSVESGGYEQYF	TGCAGCGTTGAATCAGGGGGTTACGAGCAGTACTTC
.	TRBV19	TRBJ1-1	TRBD1	CASRWGTGVNQRRTEAFF	TGTGCCAGTAGATGGGGGACAGGGGTAAATCAGCGGAGGACTGAAGCTTTCTTT
.	TRBV6-5	TRBJ2-5	TRBD2	CASKTSGQETQYF	TGTGCCAGTAAAACTAGCGGCCAAGAGACCCAGTACTTC
.	TRBV7-9	TRBJ1-4	TRBD1	CASSLGQGANEKLFF	TGTGCCAGCAGCTTAGGACAGGGCGCGAATGAAAAACTGTTTTTT
.	TRBV28	TRBJ1-1	.	CASSSPGARLGSAEAFF	TGTGCCAGCAGTTCCCCAGGCGCTCGGTTGGGGAGCGCTGAAGCTTTCTTT
once	TRBV19	TRBJ1-3	.	CASSRTPDSGNTIYF	TGTGCCAGTAGTAGAACACCAGATTCTGGAAACACCATATATTTT
.	TRBV28	TRBJ2-7	.	CASSLGSGEQYF	TGTGCCAGCAGTTTGGGGTCGGGAGAGCAGTACTTC
.	TRBV7-3	TRBJ2-1	TRBD2	CASSEGLAVYNEQFF	TGTGCCAGCAGCGAAGGACTAGCGGTCTACAATGAGCAGTTCTTC